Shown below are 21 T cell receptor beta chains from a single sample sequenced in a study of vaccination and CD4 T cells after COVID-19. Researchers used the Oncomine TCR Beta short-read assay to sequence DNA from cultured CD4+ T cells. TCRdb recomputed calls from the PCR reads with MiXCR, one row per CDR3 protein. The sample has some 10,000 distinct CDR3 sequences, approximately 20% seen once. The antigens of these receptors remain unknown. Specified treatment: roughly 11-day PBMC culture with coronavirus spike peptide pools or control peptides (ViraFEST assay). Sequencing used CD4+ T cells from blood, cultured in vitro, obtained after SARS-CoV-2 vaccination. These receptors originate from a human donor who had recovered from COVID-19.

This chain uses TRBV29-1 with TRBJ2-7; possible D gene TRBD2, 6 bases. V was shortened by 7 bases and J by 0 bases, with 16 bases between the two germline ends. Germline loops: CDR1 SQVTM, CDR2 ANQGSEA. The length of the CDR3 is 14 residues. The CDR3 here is CSARRDLSSYEQYF. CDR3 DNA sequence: TGCAGCGCCCGCCGGGACTTAAGCTCCTACGAGCAGTACTTC.

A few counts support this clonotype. CDR3 sequence reads: CASSSRFTGELFF. The CDR3 bases are TGTGCCAGCAGCTCAAGATTCACCGGGGAGCTGTTTTTT. The V and J genes are TRBV7-2 and TRBJ2-2; no firm D call. V lost 4 bases to trimming and J lost 4 bases, with 7 bases between them. The CDR3 extends over 13 amino acids. Germline loops: CDR1 SGHTA, CDR2 FQGNSA.

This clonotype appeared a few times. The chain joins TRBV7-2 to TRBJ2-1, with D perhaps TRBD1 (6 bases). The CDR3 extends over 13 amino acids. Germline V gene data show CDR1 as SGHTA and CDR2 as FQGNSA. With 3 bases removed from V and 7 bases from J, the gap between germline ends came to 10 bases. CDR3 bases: TGTGCCAGCAGCTTTTCTAGGGGGAATGAGCAGTTCTTC. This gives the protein CASSFSRGNEQFF.

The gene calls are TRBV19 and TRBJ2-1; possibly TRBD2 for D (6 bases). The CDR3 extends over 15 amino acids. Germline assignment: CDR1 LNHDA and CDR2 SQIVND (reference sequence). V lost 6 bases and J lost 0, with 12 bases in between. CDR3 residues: CASRTGLSSYNEQFF. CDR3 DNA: TGTGCCAGTAGGACGGGACTGAGCTCCTACAATGAGCAGTTCTTC.

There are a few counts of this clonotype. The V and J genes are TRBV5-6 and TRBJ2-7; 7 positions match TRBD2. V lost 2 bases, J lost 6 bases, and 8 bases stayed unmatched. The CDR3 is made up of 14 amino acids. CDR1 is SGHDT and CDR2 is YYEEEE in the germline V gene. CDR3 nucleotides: TGTGCCAGCAGCTTACGGGGGAGGGCCCTCGAGCAGTACTTC. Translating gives CASSLRGRALEQYF. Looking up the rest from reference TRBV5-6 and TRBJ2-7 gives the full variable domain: DAGVTQSPTHLIKTRGQQVTLRCSPKSGHDTVSWYQQALGQGPQFIFQYYEEEERQRGNFPDRFSGHQFPNYSSELNVNALLLGDSALYLCASSLRGRALEQYFGPGTRLTVT.

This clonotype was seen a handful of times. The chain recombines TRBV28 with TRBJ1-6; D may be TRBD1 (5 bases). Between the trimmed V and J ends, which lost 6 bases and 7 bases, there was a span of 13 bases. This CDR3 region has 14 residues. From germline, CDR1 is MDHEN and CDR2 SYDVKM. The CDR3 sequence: CASRGGGINSPLHF. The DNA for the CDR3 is TGTGCCAGCAGGGGGGGGGGAATAAATTCACCCCTCCACTTT.

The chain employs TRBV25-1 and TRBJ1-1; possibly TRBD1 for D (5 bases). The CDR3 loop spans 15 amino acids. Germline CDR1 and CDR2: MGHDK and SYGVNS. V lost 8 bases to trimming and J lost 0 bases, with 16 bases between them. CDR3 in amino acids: CASEGTGGMNTEAFF. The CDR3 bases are TGTGCCAGCGAGGGGACCGGGGGGATGAACACTGAAGCTTTCTTT.

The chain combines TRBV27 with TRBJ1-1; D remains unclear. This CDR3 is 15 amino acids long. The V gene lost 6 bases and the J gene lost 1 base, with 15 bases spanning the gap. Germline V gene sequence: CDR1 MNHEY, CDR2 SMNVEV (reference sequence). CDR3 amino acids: CASSPTGLTNTEAFF. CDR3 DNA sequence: TGTGCCAGCAGCCCCACGGGGTTGACGAACACTGAAGCTTTCTTT.

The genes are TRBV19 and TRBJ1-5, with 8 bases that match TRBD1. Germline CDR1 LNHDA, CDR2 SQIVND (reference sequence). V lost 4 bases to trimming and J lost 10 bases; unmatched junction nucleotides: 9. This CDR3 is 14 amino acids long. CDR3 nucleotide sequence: TGTGCCAGTAGTACCTCGACAGGGGCCAAACCCCAGCATTTT. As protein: CASSTSTGAKPQHF.

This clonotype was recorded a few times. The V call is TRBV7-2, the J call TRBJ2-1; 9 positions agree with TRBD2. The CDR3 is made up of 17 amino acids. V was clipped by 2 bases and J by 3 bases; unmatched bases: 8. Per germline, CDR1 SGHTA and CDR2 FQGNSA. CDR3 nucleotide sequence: TGTGCCAGCAGCTTAATAAGCCGTAGCGGGGGCTACAATGAGCAGTTCTTC. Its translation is CASSLISRSGGYNEQFF.

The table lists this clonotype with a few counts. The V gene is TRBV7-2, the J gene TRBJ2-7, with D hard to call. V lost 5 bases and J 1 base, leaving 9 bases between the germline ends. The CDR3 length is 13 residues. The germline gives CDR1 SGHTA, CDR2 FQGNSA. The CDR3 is CASSPSGSYEQYF. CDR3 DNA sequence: TGTGCCAGCAGCCCCTCCGGTTCCTACGAGCAGTACTTC.

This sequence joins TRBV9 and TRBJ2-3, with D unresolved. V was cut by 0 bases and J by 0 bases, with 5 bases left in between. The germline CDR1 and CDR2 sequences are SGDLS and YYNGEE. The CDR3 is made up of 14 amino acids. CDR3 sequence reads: CASSVEASTDTQYF. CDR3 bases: TGTGCCAGCAGCGTAGAGGCTAGCACAGATACGCAGTATTTT.

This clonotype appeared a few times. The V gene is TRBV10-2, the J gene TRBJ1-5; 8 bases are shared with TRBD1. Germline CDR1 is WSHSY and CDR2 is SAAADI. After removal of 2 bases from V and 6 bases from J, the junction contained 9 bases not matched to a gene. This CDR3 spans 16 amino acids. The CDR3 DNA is TGCGCCAGCAGTGAGAGAGGTCAGGGGGCCGGTCAGCCCCAGCATTTT. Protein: CASSERGQGAGQPQHF.

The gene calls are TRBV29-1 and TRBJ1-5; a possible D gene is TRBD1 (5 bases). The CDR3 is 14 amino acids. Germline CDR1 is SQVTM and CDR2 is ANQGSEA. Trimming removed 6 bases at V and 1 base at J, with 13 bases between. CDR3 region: CSVGGRGSNQPQHF. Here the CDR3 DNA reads TGCAGCGTCGGCGGCCGGGGGAGCAATCAGCCCCAGCATTTT.

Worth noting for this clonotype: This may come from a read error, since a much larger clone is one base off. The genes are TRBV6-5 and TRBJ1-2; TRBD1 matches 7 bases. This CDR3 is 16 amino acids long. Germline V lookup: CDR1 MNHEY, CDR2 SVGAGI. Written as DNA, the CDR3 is TGTGCCTGCAGTTACTCGCAGGGGGGGGAAATCTATGGCTACACCTTC. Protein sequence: CACSYSQGGEIYGYTF.

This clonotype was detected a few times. The CDR3 reads CASSSNSGNQPQHF. The CDR3 region has the DNA TGTGCCAGCAGTTCCAACAGCGGGAATCAGCCCCAGCATTTT. The chain uses TRBV6-5 and TRBJ1-5; D not certain. Trimming took 4 bases from V and 4 from J, leaving 11 bases between them. The germline V gene encodes CDR1 MNHEY and CDR2 SVGAGI. This CDR3 region has 14 residues.

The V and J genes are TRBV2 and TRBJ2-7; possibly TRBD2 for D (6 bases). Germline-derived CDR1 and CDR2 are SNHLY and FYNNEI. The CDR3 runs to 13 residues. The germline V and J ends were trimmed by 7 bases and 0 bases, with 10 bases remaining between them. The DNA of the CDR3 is TGTGCCAGCACGGGGGTAGTCTCCTACGAGCAGTACTTC. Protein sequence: CASTGVVSYEQYF.

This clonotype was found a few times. The CDR3 loop reads CSVVRAEAFF. In DNA form, the CDR3 reads TGCAGCGTTGTTCGGGCTGAAGCTTTCTTT. V usage is TRBV29-1 and J usage is TRBJ1-1, with D unclear. This CDR3 has 10 amino acids. The germline CDR1 and CDR2 sequences are SQVTM and ANQGSEA. The V end lost 4 bases, the J end lost 6 bases, and 6 bases lay between the germline ends.

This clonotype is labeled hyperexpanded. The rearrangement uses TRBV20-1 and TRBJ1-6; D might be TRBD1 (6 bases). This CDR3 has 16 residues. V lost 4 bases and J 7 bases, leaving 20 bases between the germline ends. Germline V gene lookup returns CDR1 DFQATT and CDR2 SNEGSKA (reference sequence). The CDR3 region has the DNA TGCAGTGCTACCCTTCGGTTGGGGGGGGGCAATTCACCCCTCCACTTT. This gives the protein CSATLRLGGGNSPLHF.

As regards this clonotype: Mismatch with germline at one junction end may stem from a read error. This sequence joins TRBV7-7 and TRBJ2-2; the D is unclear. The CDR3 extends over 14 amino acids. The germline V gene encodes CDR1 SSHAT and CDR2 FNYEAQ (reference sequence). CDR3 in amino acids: CASSSDTNTGELFF. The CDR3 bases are TGTGCTAGCAGCTCCGACACGAACACCGGGGAGCTGTTTTTT.

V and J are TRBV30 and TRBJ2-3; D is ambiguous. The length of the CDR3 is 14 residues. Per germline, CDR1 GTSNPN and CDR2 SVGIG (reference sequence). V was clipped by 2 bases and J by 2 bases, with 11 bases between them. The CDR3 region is CAWSPLWATDTQYF. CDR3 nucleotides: TGTGCCTGGAGTCCCCTTTGGGCCACAGATACGCAGTATTTT.